These T cell receptor beta chains were read from a single sample in a study of shared clonotypes between healthy human individuals. Assay used: immunoSEQ multiplex PCR; TCRdb lists only in-frame clones, some missing. The sample yields about 460,000 clones, about 74% seen once. The specimen was PBMCs. All receptors derive from a woman aged 40 to 50 in good health. Some clones in this sample may be carry-over from other donors' samples. CDR3s include the opening cysteine and the closing phenylalanine or tryptophan. A D gene is named only where the DNA matches it firmly. Expanded clones are given a class, and other clones once, few, many or no size at all.

abundance,d_gene,v_gene,j_gene,CDR3nt,CDR3aa
-,TRBD2,TRBV30,TRBJ2-1,TGTGCCTGGACTAGCGGGGACAATGAGCAGTTCTTC,CAWTSGDNEQFF
-,-,TRBV10-2,TRBJ2-5,TGCGCCAGCAGTGAGTGGCAGGGGGAGACCCAGTACTTC,CASSEWQGETQYF
many,TRBD2,TRBV14,TRBJ2-7,TGTGCCAGCAGCCAAGAGGGACTAGCGGGAGTCCATTACGAGCAGTACTTC,CASSQEGLAGVHYEQYF
-,-,TRBV6-5,TRBJ2-7,TGTGCCAGCAGTGCTAGGCCCTTATCCTACGAGCAGTACTTC,CASSARPLSYEQYF
-,-,TRBV27,TRBJ1-3,TGTGCCAGCACCCGCGACGGGTACTCTGGAAACACCATATATTTT,CASTRDGYSGNTIYF
-,-,TRBV5-6,TRBJ1-2,TGTGCCAGCAGCTTGCCCACAACTAACTATGGCTACACCTTC,CASSLPTTNYGYTF
-,-,TRBV28,TRBJ1-1,TGTGCCAGCAGTACGGGGGGATGGAACACTGAAGCTTTCTTT,CASSTGGWNTEAFF
-,-,TRBV6-5,TRBJ2-7,TGTGCCAGCAGAGGCGGCCCTAGCTCCTACGAGCAGTACTTC,CASRGGPSSYEQYF
-,-,TRBV29-1,TRBJ1-2,TGCAGCGTTGAAGCCAGTGAGGGCTACACCTTC,CSVEASEGYTF
-,TRBD2,TRBV7-2,TRBJ2-1,TGTGCCAGCAGCTCGGGACTAGGAATCAATGAGCAGTTCTTC,CASSSGLGINEQFF
-,-,TRBV7-9,TRBJ2-1,TGTGCCAGCAGCTTAGCGCGTGGGAGTGGGTCCTACAATGAGCAGTTCTTC,CASSLARGSGSYNEQFF
-,-,TRBV25-1,TRBJ2-5,TGTGCCAGCAGTGAATATTCTCAAGAGACCCAGTACTTC,CASSEYSQETQYF
once,TRBD1,TRBV4-3,TRBJ1-1,TGCGCCAGCAGCCAAGATTTGGCAGGGGGCCTGGCAGCTTTCTTT,CASSQDLAGGLAAFF
-,-,TRBV11-2,TRBJ2-5,TGTGCCAGCAGCTTAAGCGGGCCTGGGGGCGAGACCCAGTACTTC,CASSLSGPGGETQYF
-,TRBD1,TRBV5-1,TRBJ1-4,TGCGCCAGCAGCGCACAGGGGATAGGTGAAAAACTGTTTTTT,CASSAQGIGEKLFF
few,-,TRBV30,TRBJ1-1,TGTGCCTGGAGTGTAAGGTCGCTTACTGAAGCTTTCTTT,CAWSVRSLTEAFF
-,-,TRBV28,TRBJ2-2,TGTGCCAGCAGTTCCAGAACCGGGGAGCTGTTTTTT,CASSSRTGELFF
-,-,TRBV7-9,TRBJ2-2,TGTGCCAGCAGCCCCTCTCTCTATGACACCGGGGAGCTGTTTTTT,CASSPSLYDTGELFF
many,TRBD1,TRBV11-2,TRBJ2-7,TGTGCCAGCAGCCTACGGACAGGGAACACCTACGAGCAGTACTTC,CASSLRTGNTYEQYF
-,TRBD2,TRBV11-2,TRBJ2-7,TGTGCCAGCAGCTCCCCACCCACTCTAGCGGGTCGCTCCTACGAGCAGTACTTC,CASSSPPTLAGRSYEQYF
-,TRBD2,TRBV2,TRBJ2-7,TGTGCCAGCAGCCCCGGGACTAGCAGATTCTACGAGCAGTACTTC,CASSPGTSRFYEQYF
few,TRBD1,TRBV6-6,TRBJ1-2,TGTGCCAGCAGTTCTATAGACAGGGCCTATGGCTACACCTTC,CASSSIDRAYGYTF
-,TRBD2,TRBV28,TRBJ2-2,TGTGCCAGCAGTTTTGCGTCTAGCGGGAGGCGTACCGGGGAGCTGTTTTTT,CASSFASSGRRTGELFF
-,-,TRBV28,TRBJ1-1,TGTGCCACCTCGGAGGGGGGGGGCACTGAAGCTTTCTTT,CATSEGGGTEAFF
many,-,TRBV28,TRBJ2-7,TGTGCCAGCAGTTTAGACCCGGCTACCTACGAGCAGTACTTC,CASSLDPATYEQYF
many,TRBD2,TRBV6-1,TRBJ2-5,TGTGCCAGCAGTGACGGGTTGGAGCGGGAGTACCGCCAAGAGACCCAGTACTTC,CASSDGLEREYRQETQYF
-,TRBD1,TRBV5-5,TRBJ2-3,TGTGCCAGCAGCTTGGCAGGGACAGGCACAGATACGCAGTATTTT,CASSLAGTGTDTQYF
-,-,TRBV7-2,TRBJ2-1,TGTGCCAGCAGCTCCCAGTCCTCCTACAATGAGCAGTTCTTC,CASSSQSSYNEQFF
-,-,TRBV27,TRBJ1-2,TGTGCCAGCAGTCGAAAAACTGGACAGTATGGCTACACCTTC,CASSRKTGQYGYTF
few,TRBD1,TRBV5-1,TRBJ2-6,TGCGCCAGCAGCCAGACAGGGCGTATGCTCTCTGGGGCCAACGTCCTGACTTTC,CASSQTGRMLSGANVLTF
-,-,TRBV29-1,TRBJ2-2,TGCAGCGGGACCTTAGGGGGGACCGGGGAGCTGTTTTTT,CSGTLGGTGELFF
many,TRBD1,TRBV28,TRBJ1-1,TGTGCCAGCACCAGACAGGGGGCGCGCACTGAAGCTTTCTTT,CASTRQGARTEAFF
-,TRBD1,TRBV7-8,TRBJ1-2,TGTGCCAGCAGCTTAGTACAGGGGGTTCGCTATGGCTACACCTTC,CASSLVQGVRYGYTF
many,-,TRBV2,TRBJ2-5,TGTGCCAGCAGTGTAGGAAAGGGATCAGAGACCCAGTACTTC,CASSVGKGSETQYF
-,TRBD2,TRBV27,TRBJ2-7,TGTGCCAGCAGTCCCTGGGGGGGGAGAAGCTCCTACGAGCAGTACTTC,CASSPWGGRSSYEQYF
-,TRBD2,TRBV9,TRBJ2-7,TGTGCCAGCAGCGTAGCGGCTAGCGGGGACCCTTCCGAGCAGTACTTC,CASSVAASGDPSEQYF
-,TRBD2,TRBV7-2,TRBJ2-1,TGTGCCAGCAGCTCAGATGACAGTCCGGGACTAGCGGGAGCTCATGAGCAGTTCTTC,CASSSDDSPGLAGAHEQFF
-,TRBD1,TRBV9,TRBJ1-4,TGTGCCAGCAGCGTAATGGGACAGGGTGGTGAAAAACTGTTTTTT,CASSVMGQGGEKLFF